Shown below are 7 T cell receptor beta chains from a single sample sequenced in a study of T cells in Graves' hyperthyroidism and ophthalmopathy. Amplification yielded TCR beta CDR3 regions, with RNA transcripts as the source. Initially, a first-round RT-PCR of the TCR CDR3 employed the HTBI primer set. TCRdb re-derived calls from the multiplex PCR reads in MiXCR, one entry per CDR3 protein. The sample includes roughly 380,000 distinct CDR3 sequences, about 15% of them seen just once. The source material was blood. These TCRs come from a woman aged 60-75 years with Graves' hyperthyroidism.

This clonotype appeared many times. The gene calls are TRBV6-1 and TRBJ2-1; no definite D call. This CDR3 has 11 residues. Per the germline V gene, CDR1 is MNHNS and CDR2 is SASEGT. V dropped 4 bases and J dropped 12 bases, with 10 bases sitting between them. The CDR3 spells CASSARSVQFF. Written as DNA, the CDR3 is TGTGCCAGCAGTGCGAGGTCGGTGCAGTTCTTC.

This clonotype was detected many times. The rearrangement links TRBV20-1 to TRBJ1-6; D is perhaps TRBD1 (5 bases). Germline V gene lookup returns CDR1 DFQATT and CDR2 SNEGSKA (reference sequence). This CDR3 comprises 11 residues. V shed 3 bases and J shed 14 bases, with 11 bases lying between them. The CDR3 DNA reads TGCAGTGCTAGCATGGGGGGAACCCTCCACTTT. Translating gives CSASMGGTLHF.

This clonotype has just a few counts. The CDR3 coding sequence is TGTGCCAGCAGCCGGGACAGGGGTTTGACCGGGGAGCTGTTTTTT. It specifies CASSRDRGLTGELFF. The V gene is TRBV6-2 or TRBV6-3, the J gene TRBJ2-2, with 10 nucleotides matching TRBD1. J lost 5 bases, V lost 6 bases, and 6 bases had no gene match. The CDR3 loop spans 15 amino acids. Germline CDR1 and CDR2: MNHEY and SVGEGT.

The sample holds many counts of this clonotype. V and J are TRBV2 and TRBJ1-1; D is undetermined. This CDR3 region has 11 residues. Per germline, CDR1 SNHLY and CDR2 FYNNEI. The DNA of the CDR3 is TGTGCTAGTCGGGGAAACACTGAAGCTTTCTTT. Residues: CASRGNTEAFF.

This clonotype was found a few times. The chain employs TRBV12-3 or TRBV12-4 and TRBJ1-2; TRBD1 agrees at 11 bases. The ends lost 8 bases at V and 4 bases at J; junction bases unmatched: 9. The CDR3 sequence is 15 residues long. The CDR3 bases are TGTGCCAGCGCAAGGACAGGGGGCTACGGCTATGGCTACACCTTC. Protein product: CASARTGGYGYGYTF.

This clonotype was counted ten times or more. The rearrangement links TRBV7-8 to TRBJ2-7; D gene ambiguous. Germline assignment: CDR1 SGHVS and CDR2 FQNEAQ. The CDR3 extends over 16 amino acids. V lost 1 base to trimming and J lost 0 bases, with 13 bases between them. The CDR3 DNA reads TGTGCCAGCAGCTTAGAGGTACACCGACCCTCCTACGAGCAGTACTTC. Its translation is CASSLEVHRPSYEQYF.

This clonotype appeared many times. The chain couples TRBV20-1 to TRBJ2-1; TRBD2 matches 13 bases. CDR1 and CDR2 from the germline V gene are DFQATT and SNEGSKA (reference sequence). The J segment lost 5 bases and the V segment lost 6 bases, leaving 7 bases of the junction unmatched. The CDR3 contains 15 residues. CDR3 sequence (DNA): TGCAGTGCAACGCCGGGACTAGCGGGAAACAATGAGCAGTTCTTC. Encoded protein: CSATPGLAGNNEQFF.